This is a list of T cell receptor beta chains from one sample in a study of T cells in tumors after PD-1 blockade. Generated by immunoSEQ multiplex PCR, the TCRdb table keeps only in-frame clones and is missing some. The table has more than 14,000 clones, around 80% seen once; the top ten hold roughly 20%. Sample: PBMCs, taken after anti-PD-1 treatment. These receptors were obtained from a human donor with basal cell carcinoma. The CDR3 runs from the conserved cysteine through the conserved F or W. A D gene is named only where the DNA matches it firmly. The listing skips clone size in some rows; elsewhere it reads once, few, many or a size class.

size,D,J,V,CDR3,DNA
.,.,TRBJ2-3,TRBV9,CASSVKAAINDTQYF,TGTGCCAGCAGCGTGAAGGCAGCAATAAATGATACGCAGTATTTT
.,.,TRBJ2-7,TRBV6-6,CASRGPIHEQYF,TGTGCCAGCAGGGGCCCGATCCACGAGCAGTACTTC
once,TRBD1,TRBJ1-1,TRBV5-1,CASSLGDRALGRAFF,TGCGCCAGCAGCTTGGGGGACAGGGCCCTAGGAAGGGCTTTCTTT
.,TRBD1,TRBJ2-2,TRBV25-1,CASSEFGRTGNTGELFF,TGTGCCAGCAGTGAATTTGGTAGGACAGGGAACACCGGGGAGCTGTTTTTT
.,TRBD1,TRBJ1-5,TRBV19,CASSSSSGTGGVQPQHF,TGTGCCAGCTCTTCCAGTTCCGGGACAGGGGGAGTTCAGCCCCAGCATTTT
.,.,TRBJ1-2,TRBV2,CASSERGRVGYTF,TGTGCCAGCAGTGAAAGAGGTCGGGTGGGCTACACCTTC
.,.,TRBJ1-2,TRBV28,CASSLGLSGDKDYGYTF,TGTGCCAGCAGTTTAGGTCTTTCGGGGGATAAGGACTATGGCTACACCTTC
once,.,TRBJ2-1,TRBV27,CASSLSAGAYYNEQFF,TGTGCCAGCAGTTTATCGGCGGGGGCATACTACAATGAGCAGTTCTTC
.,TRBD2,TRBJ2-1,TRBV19,CASSSGRTHNEQFF,TGTGCCAGTAGTAGCGGGAGAACCCACAATGAGCAGTTCTTC
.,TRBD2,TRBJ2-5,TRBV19,CASSPSRVGTSQETQYF,TGTGCCAGTAGTCCAAGCAGGGTTGGGACTAGCCAAGAGACCCAGTACTTC
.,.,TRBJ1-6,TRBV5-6,CASSIFGNSPLHF,TGTGCCAGCAGCATTTTTGGAAATTCACCCCTCCACTTT